The text below deals with one T cell receptor (beta chain). This record comes from a study of control samples from healthy donors and cancer patients. TCRdb keeps only in-frame clones here, not all; method: immunoSEQ multiplex PCR. The repertoire consists of about 79,000 clones, with approximately 93% occurring once and the leading ten covering around 1.3%. This CDR3 comprises 15 residues. The V end lost 2 bases, the J end lost 1 base, and 11 bases lay between the germline ends. Germline CDR1 MDHEN, CDR2 SYDVKM. The chain uses TRBV28 and TRBJ1-1; D uncertain. The sequenced sample consisted of PBMCs. The TCR was taken from a woman in her thirties or forties with lung cancer. The CDR3 coding sequence is TGTGCCAGCAGTTTAGAGGGTCCCGGGAACACTGAAGCTTTCTTT. Translation: CASSLEGPGNTEAFF.